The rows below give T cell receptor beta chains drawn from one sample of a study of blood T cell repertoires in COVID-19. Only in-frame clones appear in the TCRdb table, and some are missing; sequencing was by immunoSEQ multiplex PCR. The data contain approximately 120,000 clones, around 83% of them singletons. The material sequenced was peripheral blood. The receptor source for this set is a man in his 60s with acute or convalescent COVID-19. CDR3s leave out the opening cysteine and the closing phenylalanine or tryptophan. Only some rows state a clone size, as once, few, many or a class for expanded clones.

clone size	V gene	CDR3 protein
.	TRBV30	AWSVTWGVRSYEQY
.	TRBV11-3	ASSPYGVETQY
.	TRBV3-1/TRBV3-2	ASSHPMRNTEAF
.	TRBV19	ASSEDRGQGYT
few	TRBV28	ATNSLVGLAGGAKNIQY
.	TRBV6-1	ASSEERGSVRPLYGYT
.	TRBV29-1	SVEDNRSRCQPQH
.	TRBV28	ASSLREDRARGVSGNTIY
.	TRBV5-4	ASRPRDNSPLH
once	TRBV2	ASSQTGDTEAF
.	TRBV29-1	SVAPGGETQY
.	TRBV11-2	ASSLQLNTEAF
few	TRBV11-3	ASSLGASGRRNEQY
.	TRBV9	ASSVAPAEYNEQF